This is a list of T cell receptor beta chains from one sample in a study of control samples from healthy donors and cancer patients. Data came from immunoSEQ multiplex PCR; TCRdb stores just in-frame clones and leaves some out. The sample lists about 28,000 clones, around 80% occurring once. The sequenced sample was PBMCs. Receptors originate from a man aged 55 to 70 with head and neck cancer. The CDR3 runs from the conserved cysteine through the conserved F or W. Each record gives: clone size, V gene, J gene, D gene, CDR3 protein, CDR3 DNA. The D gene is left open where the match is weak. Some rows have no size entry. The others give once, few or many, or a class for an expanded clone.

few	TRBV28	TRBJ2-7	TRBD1	CASSQGQGYEQYF	TGTGCCAGCAGTCAAGGACAGGGGTACGAGCAGTACTTC
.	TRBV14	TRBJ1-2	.	CASSQGLAAAYGYTF	TGTGCCAGCAGCCAAGGACTGGCAGCCGCCTATGGCTACACCTTC
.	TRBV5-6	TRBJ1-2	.	CASSPQEGFYGYTF	TGTGCCAGCAGCCCCCAGGAAGGCTTCTATGGCTACACCTTC
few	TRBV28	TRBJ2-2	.	CASTLGVGELFF	TGTGCCAGTACTTTGGGGGTCGGGGAGCTGTTTTTT
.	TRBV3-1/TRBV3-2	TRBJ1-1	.	CASSQGTRNTEAFF	TGTGCCAGCAGCCAGGGGACTCGGAACACTGAAGCTTTCTTT
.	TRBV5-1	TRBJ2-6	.	CASSLGHSAPGANVLTF	TGCGCCAGCAGCTTAGGCCATAGCGCCCCTGGGGCCAACGTCCTGACTTTC
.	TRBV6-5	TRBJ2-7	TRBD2	CASNTSPGGNYEQYF	TGTGCCAGCAATACTAGCCCGGGGGGGAACTACGAGCAGTACTTC
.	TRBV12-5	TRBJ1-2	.	CASGLLGPRPYGYTF	TGTGCTAGTGGCCTACTAGGACCGCGCCCCTATGGCTACACCTTC
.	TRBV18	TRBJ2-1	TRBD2	CASSPPNSGTEQFF	TGTGCCAGCTCACCACCGAATAGCGGGACCGAGCAGTTCTTC
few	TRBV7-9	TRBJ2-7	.	CASTTWSESTYEQYF	TGTGCCAGCACCACCTGGTCGGAATCCACCTACGAGCAGTACTTC
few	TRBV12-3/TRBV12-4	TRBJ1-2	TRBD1	CASSIGQGYGYTF	TGTGCCAGCAGTATCGGACAGGGGTATGGCTACACCTTC
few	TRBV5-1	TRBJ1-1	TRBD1	CASSLGQGATEAFF	TGCGCCAGCAGCTTGGGGCAGGGGGCCACTGAAGCTTTCTTT
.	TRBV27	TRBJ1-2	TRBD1	CASSSTGDGYTF	TGTGCCAGCAGTTCGACAGGGGATGGCTACACCTTC
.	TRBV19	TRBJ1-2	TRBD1	CASSIAGQVYGYTF	TGTGCCAGTAGTATAGCGGGACAGGTCTATGGCTACACCTTC
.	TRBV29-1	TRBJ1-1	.	CSAPPEAFF	TGCAGCGCCCCCCCTGAAGCTTTCTTT
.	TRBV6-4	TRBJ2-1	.	CASSDSDYNEQFF	TGTGCCAGCAGTGACTCGGACTACAATGAGCAGTTCTTC
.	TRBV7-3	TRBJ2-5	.	CASSSTRGVGETQYF	TGTGCCAGCAGCTCCACTAGGGGCGTTGGGGAGACCCAGTACTTC
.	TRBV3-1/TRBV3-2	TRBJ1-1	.	CASSQDTVNTEAFF	TGTGCCAGCAGCCAAGATACGGTGAACACTGAAGCTTTCTTT
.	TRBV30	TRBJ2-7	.	CAWSVQVYEQYF	TGTGCCTGGAGTGTTCAGGTATACGAGCAGTACTTC
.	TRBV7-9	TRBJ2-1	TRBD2	CASSMGLAGVEQFF	TGTGCCAGCAGCATGGGACTAGCGGGAGTCGAGCAGTTCTTC
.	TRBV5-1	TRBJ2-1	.	CASSWGSAGGRNEQFF	TGCGCCAGCAGCTGGGGGTCGGCAGGGGGGCGAAATGAGCAGTTCTTC
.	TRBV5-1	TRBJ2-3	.	CASSLPGKSTDTQYF	TGCGCCAGCAGCTTGCCGGGAAAAAGCACAGATACGCAGTATTTT
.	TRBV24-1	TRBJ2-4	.	CATSGRDSKNIQYF	TGTGCCACCAGCGGTCGGGACTCCAAAAACATTCAGTACTTC
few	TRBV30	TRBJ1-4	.	CAWSDGTNEKLFF	TGTGCCTGGAGCGACGGAACTAATGAAAAACTGTTTTTT
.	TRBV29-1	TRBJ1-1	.	CSVDHNTEAFF	TGCAGCGTTGATCATAACACTGAAGCTTTCTTT
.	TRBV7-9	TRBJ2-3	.	CASSLMGRDLDTQYF	TGTGCCAGCAGCTTAATGGGCCGGGACCTAGATACGCAGTATTTT
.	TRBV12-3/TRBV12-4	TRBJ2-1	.	CASGTGANEQFF	TGTGCCAGCGGTACAGGAGCGAATGAGCAGTTCTTC
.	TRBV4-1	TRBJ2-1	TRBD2	CASSIAGLPYNEQFF	TGCGCCAGCAGCATAGCGGGTCTACCCTACAATGAGCAGTTCTTC
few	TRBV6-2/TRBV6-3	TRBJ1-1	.	CASSQGAEAFF	TGTGCCAGCAGCCAGGGTGCTGAAGCTTTCTTT
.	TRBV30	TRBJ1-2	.	CAWSVRGGSGYTF	TGTGCCTGGAGTGTACGGGGAGGTAGCGGCTACACCTTC
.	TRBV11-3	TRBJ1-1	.	CASRHPPRDTEAFF	TGTGCCAGCAGACATCCCCCACGGGACACTGAAGCTTTCTTT
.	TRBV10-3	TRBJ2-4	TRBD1	CAISGEGAGNIQYF	TGTGCCATCAGTGGAGAGGGGGCTGGAAACATTCAGTACTTC
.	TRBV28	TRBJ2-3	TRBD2	CASTRGGAGGDTQYF	TGTGCCAGCACGCGTGGCGGAGCGGGAGGAGATACGCAGTATTTT
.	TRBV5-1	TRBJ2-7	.	CASSLSFERSVSYEQYF	TGCGCCAGCAGCTTGAGTTTTGAGCGGAGTGTCTCCTACGAGCAGTACTTC
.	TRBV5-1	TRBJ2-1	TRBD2	CASSYVTSGHNEQFF	TGCGCCAGCAGTTATGTGACTAGCGGCCACAATGAGCAGTTCTTC
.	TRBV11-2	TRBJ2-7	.	CASSWATYEQYF	TGTGCCAGCAGTTGGGCCACCTACGAGCAGTACTTC
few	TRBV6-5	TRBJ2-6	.	CASRRQPGANVLTF	TGTGCCAGCAGGAGGCAACCCGGGGCCAACGTCCTGACTTTC
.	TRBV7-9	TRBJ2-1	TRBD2	CASSLGVAGGPKNEQFF	TGTGCCAGCAGCTTAGGGGTAGCGGGAGGGCCTAAGAATGAGCAGTTCTTC
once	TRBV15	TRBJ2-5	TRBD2	CATSTSLAGGARETQYF	TGTGCCACCAGCACTTCACTAGCGGGAGGGGCACGAGAGACCCAGTACTTC
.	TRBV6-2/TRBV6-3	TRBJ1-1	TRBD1	CASSWGPPTGVTLNTEAFF	TGTGCCAGCAGTTGGGGGCCCCCGACAGGGGTAACCTTGAACACTGAAGCTTTCTTT
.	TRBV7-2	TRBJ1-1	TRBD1	CASSYRQGSTEAFF	TGTGCCAGCAGCTATCGACAGGGTAGCACTGAAGCTTTCTTT
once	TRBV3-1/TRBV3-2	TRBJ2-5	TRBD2	CASSQPTSGRDLETQYF	TGTGCCAGCAGCCAGCCGACTAGCGGGAGGGACTTGGAGACCCAGTACTTC
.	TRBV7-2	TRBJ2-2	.	CASSLIGYGTLTGELFF	TGTGCCAGCAGCTTAATCGGCTACGGGACCCTCACCGGGGAGCTGTTTTTT
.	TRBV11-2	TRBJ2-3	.	CASSLSSSSPSTDTQYF	TGTGCCAGCAGCTTATCTAGCTCCTCCCCGAGCACAGATACGCAGTATTTT
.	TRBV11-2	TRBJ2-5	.	CASRMGETQYF	TGTGCCAGCCGAATGGGGGAGACCCAGTACTTC
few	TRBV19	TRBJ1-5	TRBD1	CASSSIPKTGGKSMGNQPQHF	TGTGCCAGTAGTTCAATTCCGAAGACAGGGGGTAAAAGTATGGGCAATCAGCCCCAGCATTTT
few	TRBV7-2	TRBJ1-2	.	CASTPTGFFGGYTF	TGTGCCAGCACACCCACAGGGTTTTTCGGTGGCTACACCTTC
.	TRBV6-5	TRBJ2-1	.	CASSSPVAGTYNEQFF	TGTGCCAGCAGTTCCCCCGTCGCGGGGACATACAATGAGCAGTTCTTC
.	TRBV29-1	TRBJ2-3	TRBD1	CSVRQGIETDTQYF	TGCAGCGTCAGACAGGGGATCGAGACAGATACGCAGTATTTT
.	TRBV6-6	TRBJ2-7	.	CASRRREFLAGGYEQYF	TGTGCCAGCAGACGAAGGGAATTCCTCGCCGGCGGCTACGAGCAGTACTTC
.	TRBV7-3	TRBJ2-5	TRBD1	CASSRTGGQETQYF	TGTGCCAGCAGTCGGACAGGGGGCCAAGAGACCCAGTACTTC
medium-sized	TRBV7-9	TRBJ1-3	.	CASSSEQNTIYF	TGTGCCAGCAGCTCAGAACAAAACACCATATATTTT
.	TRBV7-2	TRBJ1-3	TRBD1	CASSFSAGGRQGNTIYF	TGTGCCAGCAGCTTTTCCGCAGGGGGCAGGCAGGGAAACACCATATATTTT
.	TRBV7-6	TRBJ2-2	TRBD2	CASSPGTSGITGELFF	TGTGCCAGCAGCCCCGGGACTAGCGGGATCACCGGGGAGCTGTTTTTT